Presented here are 2 T cell receptor beta chains from one specimen sequenced in a study of blood T cell repertoires in COVID-19. The table came from immunoSEQ multiplex PCR; TCRdb's copy has only in-frame clones and leaves some out. The sample lists approximately 240,000 clones, 75% to 90% occurring once. The source material was PBMCs or T cells enriched from blood (not recorded which). The receptors derive from a woman in her twenties or thirties with acute COVID-19.

The genes are TRBV7-3 and TRBJ2-5; a weak D match, TRBD2 (6 bases). In germline, CDR1 is SGHTA, CDR2 FQGTGA. V was pared by 0 bases and J by 5 bases, with 16 bases between. The CDR3 covers 16 residues. As DNA, the CDR3 is TGTGCCAGCAGCTTAACGGGACTTCCCAGGAGGGAGACCCAGTACTTC. This encodes CASSLTGLPRRETQYF. The full variable domain, completed using reference TRBV7-3 and TRBJ2-5, is GAGVSQTPSNKVTEKGKYVELRCDPISGHTALYWYRQSLGQGPEFLIYFQGTGAADDSGLPNDRFFAVRPEGSVSTLKIQRTERGDSAVYLCASSLTGLPRRETQYFGPGTRLLVL.

The chain is built from TRBV19 and TRBJ2-4, with 7 bases lining up with TRBD1. CDR1 is LNHDA, CDR2 SQIVND, per germline (reference sequence). The V and J ends lost 5 bases and 1 base, in that order; junction bases with no gene match: 5. There are 15 residues in the CDR3. The CDR3 protein is CASSPSQGAKNIQYF. CDR3 nucleotides: TGTGCCAGTAGTCCCTCACAGGGGGCCAAAAACATTCAGTACTTC.